This T cell receptor beta chain derives from a study of blood T cells in healthy people across ages. Study-level points and caveats: A conclusive naive versus antigen-experienced comparison was prevented by the unsorted PBMCs. Underestimates were what the diversity estimates from one million T cells were considered to be.

A second PCR, run for roughly 7 to 12 cycles, used a sample-barcoded 5' primer plus a J-beta primer mix. A single record per CDR3 protein comes from TCRdb applying MiXCR to the 5' RACE reads. The sample carries fewer than 950,000 distinct CDR3 sequences, roughly 40% recorded once. In this sample, this clonotype turned up a few times. Antigen: not known. Trimming took 4 bases from V and 4 from J, leaving 10 bases between them. Germline-derived CDR1 and CDR2 are SGHDN and FVKESK. This CDR3 has 14 amino acids. The study recruited healthy Caucasian donors from Russia who were aged about 6 to 90. Sequenced material: blood. This sequence originates from a man between 18 and 35 years old in good health. This chain links TRBV14 with TRBJ1-4; D remains unclear. CDR3 sequence (DNA): TGTGCCAGCAGCCCCCTTCAGAATAATGAAAAACTGTTTTTT. Translating it yields CASSPLQNNEKLFF.